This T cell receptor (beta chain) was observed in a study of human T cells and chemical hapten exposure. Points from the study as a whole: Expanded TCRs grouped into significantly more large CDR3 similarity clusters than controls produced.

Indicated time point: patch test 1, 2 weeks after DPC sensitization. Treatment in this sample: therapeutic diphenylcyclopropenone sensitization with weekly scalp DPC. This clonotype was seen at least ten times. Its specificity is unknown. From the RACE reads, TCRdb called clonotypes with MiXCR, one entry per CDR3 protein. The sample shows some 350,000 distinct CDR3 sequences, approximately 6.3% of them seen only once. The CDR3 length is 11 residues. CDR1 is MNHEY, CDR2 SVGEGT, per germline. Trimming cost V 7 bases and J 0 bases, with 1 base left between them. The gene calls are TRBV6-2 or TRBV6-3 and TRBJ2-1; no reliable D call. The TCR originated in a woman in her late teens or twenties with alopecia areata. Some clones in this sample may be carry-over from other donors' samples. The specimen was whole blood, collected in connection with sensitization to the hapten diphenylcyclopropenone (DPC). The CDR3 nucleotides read TGTGCCAGCACCTCCTACAATGAGCAGTTCTTC. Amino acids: CASTSYNEQFF.